This TCR beta chain was identified in a study of blood T cells in healthy people across ages. Findings of the study overall: Donors of long life had a larger count of naive CD4+ cells and greater diversity than aged donors. Diversity of TCR beta correlated strongly with naive T cell percentage.

The germline V gene encodes CDR1 LGHDT and CDR2 YNNKEL (reference sequence). The CDR3 runs 13 residues. Turning to this clonotype: Its antigen remains unknown. The junction departs from germline at one end; a sequencing error may be responsible.

Through a sample-barcoded 5' primer and a J-beta primer mix, a second PCR was run for about 6 to 11 cycles. A single record per CDR3 protein comes from TCRdb applying MiXCR to the 5' RACE reads. The sample contains around 1,500,000 distinct CDR3 sequences, about 30% of which appear only once. The specimen was blood. This TCR was sampled from a woman in her 30s in good health. The V and J genes are TRBV3-1 and TRBJ1-2; D is uncertain. The CDR3 sequence is CASSHSGNYGYTF. CDR3 bases: TGTGCCAGCAGCCACAGCGGAAACTACGGCTACACCTTC.